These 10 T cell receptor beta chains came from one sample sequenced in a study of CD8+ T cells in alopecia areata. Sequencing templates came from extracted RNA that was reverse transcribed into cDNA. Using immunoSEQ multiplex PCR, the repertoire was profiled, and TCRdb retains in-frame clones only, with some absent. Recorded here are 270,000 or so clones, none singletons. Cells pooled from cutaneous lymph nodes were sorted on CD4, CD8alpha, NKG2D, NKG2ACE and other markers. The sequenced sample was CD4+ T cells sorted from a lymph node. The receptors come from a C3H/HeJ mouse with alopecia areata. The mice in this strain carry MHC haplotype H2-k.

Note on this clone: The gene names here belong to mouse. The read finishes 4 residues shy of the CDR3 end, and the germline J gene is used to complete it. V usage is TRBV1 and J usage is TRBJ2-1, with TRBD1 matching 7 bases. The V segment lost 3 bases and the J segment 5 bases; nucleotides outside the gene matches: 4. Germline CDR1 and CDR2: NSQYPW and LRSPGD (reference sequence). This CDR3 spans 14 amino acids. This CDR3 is CTCSAPGQHAEQFF. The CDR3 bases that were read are TGCACCTGCAGTGCCCCGGGACAGCATGCT.

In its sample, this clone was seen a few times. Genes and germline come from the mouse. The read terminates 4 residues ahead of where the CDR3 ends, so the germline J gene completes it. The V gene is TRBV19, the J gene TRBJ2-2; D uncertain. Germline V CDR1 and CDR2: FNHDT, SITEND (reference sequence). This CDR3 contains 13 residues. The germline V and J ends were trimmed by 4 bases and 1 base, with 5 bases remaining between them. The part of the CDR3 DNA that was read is TGTGCCAGCAGTCTGTTAAACACCGGG. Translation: CASSLLNTG. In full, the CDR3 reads CASSLLNTGQLYF. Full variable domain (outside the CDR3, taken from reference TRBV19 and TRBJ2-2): GGIITQTPKFLIGQEGQKLTLKCQQNFNHDTMYWYRQDSGKGLRLIYYSITENDLQKGDLSEGYDASREKKSSFSLTVTSAQKNEMAVFLCASSLLNTGQLYFGEGSKLTVL.

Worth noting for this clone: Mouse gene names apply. The part of the CDR3 DNA that was read is TGTGCCAGCAGGACTGGGGGGGTCTCCTAT. This sequence encodes CASRTGGVSY. The whole CDR3 is CASRTGGVSYEQYF. The chain combines TRBV13-1 with TRBJ2-7, with 11 bases matching TRBD2. The CDR3 end is not reached by the read, which stops 4 residues before it; the germline J gene fills it in. Per germline, CDR1 NSHNY and CDR2 SYGAGN. Trimming removed 5 bases from V and 0 bases from J; junction bases left unmatched: 1. This CDR3 is 14 amino acids long.

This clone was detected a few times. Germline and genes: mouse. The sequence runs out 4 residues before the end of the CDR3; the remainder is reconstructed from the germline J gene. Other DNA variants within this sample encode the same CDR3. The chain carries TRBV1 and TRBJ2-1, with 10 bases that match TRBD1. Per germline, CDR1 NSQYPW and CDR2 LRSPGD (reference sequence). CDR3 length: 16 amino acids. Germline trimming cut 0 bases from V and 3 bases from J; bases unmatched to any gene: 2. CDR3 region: CTCSADRQGAYAEQFF. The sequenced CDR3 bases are TGCACCTGCAGTGCAGATCGACAGGGGGCCTATGCT.

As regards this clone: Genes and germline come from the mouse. CDR3 sequence reads: CASGDALGGREVFF. CDR3 bases read: TGTGCCAGCGGTGATGCCCTGGGGGGGCGA. This sequence joins TRBV13-2 and TRBJ1-1, with D possibly matching TRBD1 (6 bases). The read is 4 residues too short to cover the CDR3 end, so that end is filled in from the germline J gene. This CDR3 is built from 14 residues. Germline CDR1 and CDR2: NNHNN and SYGAGS (reference sequence).

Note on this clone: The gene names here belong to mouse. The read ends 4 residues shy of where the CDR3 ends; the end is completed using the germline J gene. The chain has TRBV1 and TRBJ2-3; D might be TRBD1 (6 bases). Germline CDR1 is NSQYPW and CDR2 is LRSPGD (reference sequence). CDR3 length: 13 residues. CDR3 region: CTCSAGDKETLYF. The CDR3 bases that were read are TGCACCTGCAGTGCAGGGGACAAAGAA.

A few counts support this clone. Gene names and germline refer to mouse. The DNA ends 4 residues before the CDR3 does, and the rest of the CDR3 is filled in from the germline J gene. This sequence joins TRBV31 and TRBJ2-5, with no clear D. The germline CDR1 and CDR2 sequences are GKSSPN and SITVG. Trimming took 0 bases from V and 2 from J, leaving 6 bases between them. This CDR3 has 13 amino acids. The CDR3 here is CAWSLNSQDTQYF. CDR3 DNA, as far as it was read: TGTGCCTGGAGTCTAAACAGCCAAGAC.

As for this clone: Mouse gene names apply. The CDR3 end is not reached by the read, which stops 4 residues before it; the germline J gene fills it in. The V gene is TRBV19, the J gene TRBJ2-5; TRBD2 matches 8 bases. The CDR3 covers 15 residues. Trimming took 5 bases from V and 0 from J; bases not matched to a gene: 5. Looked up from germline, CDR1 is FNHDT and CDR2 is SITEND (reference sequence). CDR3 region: CASSLGTGNQDTQYF. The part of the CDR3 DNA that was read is TGTGCCAGCAGCCTCGGGACTGGTAACCAAGAC.

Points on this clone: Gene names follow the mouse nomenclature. The part of the CDR3 DNA that was read is TGTGCCAGCAGTTCCGGGACTGGGGGGCAAAAC. It translates to CASSSGTGGQN. The full CDR3 reads CASSSGTGGQNTLYF. The genes are TRBV19 and TRBJ2-4; 12 bases are shared with TRBD2. The read ends 4 residues early relative to the CDR3; the germline J gene fills the gap. V trimming: 4 bases; J trimming: 3 bases; junction bases outside the gene matches: 3. CDR1 is FNHDT, CDR2 SITEND, per germline (reference sequence). The CDR3 contains 15 residues.

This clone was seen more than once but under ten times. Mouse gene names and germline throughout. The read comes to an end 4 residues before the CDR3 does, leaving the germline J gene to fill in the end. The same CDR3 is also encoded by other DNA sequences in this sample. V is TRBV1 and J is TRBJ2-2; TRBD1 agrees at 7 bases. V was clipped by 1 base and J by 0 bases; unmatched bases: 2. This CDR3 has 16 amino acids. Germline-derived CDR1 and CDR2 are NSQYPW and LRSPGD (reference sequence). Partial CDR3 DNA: TGCACCTGCAGTGCAGTGGGGACAGCAAACACCGGG. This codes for CTCSAVGTANTG. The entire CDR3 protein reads CTCSAVGTANTGQLYF.